This T cell receptor beta chain was found in a study of blood T cell repertoires in COVID-19. About the research overall: Sites in the United States, Italy and Spain provided acute and convalescent COVID-19 samples. Sources were T cells, B-cell-depleted T cells, or PBMCs; the material itself was cDNA or gDNA.

Original processing notes: Amplified reference gene primers provided the basis for estimating nucleated cell counts. Repertoires were generated with immunoSEQ multiplex PCR, while TCRdb's copy carries only in-frame clones and drops some. V and J calls and clone size are given by that table; D and trimming were obtained from the DNA. The repertoire has about 140,000 clones, over 60% of them found once; the top ten carry approximately 4.5%. This CDR3 comprises 15 residues. Per germline, CDR1 LGHDT and CDR2 YNNKEL (reference sequence). The germline V and J ends were trimmed by 1 base and 7 bases, with 14 bases remaining between them.

The sequence was collected from a woman of 80 years or more with active or convalescent COVID-19. What was sequenced was peripheral blood. The chain recombines TRBV3-1 (or the pseudogene TRBV3-2) with TRBJ2-4; D may be TRBD1 (7 bases). The CDR3 DNA follows: TGTGCCAGCAGCCAAGGAAGCGCGGGACAGAACATTCAGTACTTC. The encoded protein is CASSQGSAGQNIQYF.